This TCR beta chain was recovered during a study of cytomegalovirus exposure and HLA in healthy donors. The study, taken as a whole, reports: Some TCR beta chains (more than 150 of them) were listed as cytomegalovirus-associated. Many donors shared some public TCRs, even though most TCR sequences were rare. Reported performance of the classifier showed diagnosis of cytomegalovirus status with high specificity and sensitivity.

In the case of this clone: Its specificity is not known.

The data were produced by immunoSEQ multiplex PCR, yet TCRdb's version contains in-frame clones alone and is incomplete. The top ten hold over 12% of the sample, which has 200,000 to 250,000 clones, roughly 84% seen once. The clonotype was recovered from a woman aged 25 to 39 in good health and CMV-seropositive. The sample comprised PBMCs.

Here the CDR3 reads CSVEGYTSGTGAYEQYF. CDR3 DNA: TGCAGCGTTGAGGGTTACACTTCCGGGACAGGGGCCTACGAGCAGTACTTC. The chain uses TRBV29-1 and TRBJ2-7; TRBD1 aligns across 10 bases. V was clipped by 3 bases and J by 2 bases; unmatched bases: 13. This CDR3 spans 17 amino acids. Germline V CDR1 and CDR2: SQVTM, ANQGSEA.